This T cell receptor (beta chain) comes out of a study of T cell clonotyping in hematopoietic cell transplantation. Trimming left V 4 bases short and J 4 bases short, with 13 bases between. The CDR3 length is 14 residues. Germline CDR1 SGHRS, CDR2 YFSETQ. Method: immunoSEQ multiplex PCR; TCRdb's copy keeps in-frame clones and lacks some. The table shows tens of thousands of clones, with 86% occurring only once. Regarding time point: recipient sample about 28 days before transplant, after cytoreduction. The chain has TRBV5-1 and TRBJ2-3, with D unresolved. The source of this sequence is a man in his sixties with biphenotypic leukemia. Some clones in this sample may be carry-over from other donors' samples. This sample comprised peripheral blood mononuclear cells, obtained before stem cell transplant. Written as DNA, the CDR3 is TGCGCCAGCAGCCCCGACTCCGGCGCAGATACGCAGTATTTT. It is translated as CASSPDSGADTQYF. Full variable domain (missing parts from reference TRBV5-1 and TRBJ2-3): KAGVTQTPRYLIKTRGQQVTLSCSPISGHRSVSWYQQTPGQGLQFLFEYFSETQRNKGNFPGRFSGRQFSNSRSEMNVSTLELGDSALYLCASSPDSGADTQYFGPGTRLTVL.